This T cell receptor (beta chain) appears in the sequencing data of a study of blood T cell repertoires in COVID-19. Study-wide context: The study drew acute and convalescent COVID-19 samples from the United States, Italy and Spain.

Source study methods: Reference gene primer amplification gave nucleated cell count estimates. TCRdb keeps only in-frame clones here, not all; method: immunoSEQ multiplex PCR. That table furnishes V, J and clone size, whereas the DNA furnished D and trimming. The sample consists of 99,000 or so clones, 85% to 90% of them appearing once. Germline V gives CDR1 LGHDT, CDR2 YNNKEL (reference sequence). With 0 bases removed from V and 2 bases from J, the gap between germline ends came to 14 bases. CDR3 size: 16 residues. The sequence was obtained from a human donor in a cohort sampled during active COVID-19. The chain is built from TRBV3-1 (or the pseudogene TRBV3-2) and TRBJ2-7; D possibly corresponds to TRBD1 (5 bases). Sequencing input: peripheral blood. The CDR3 reads CASSQENRLGTYEQYF. The CDR3 nucleotides read TGTGCCAGCAGCCAAGAGAACAGGTTAGGGACCTACGAGCAGTACTTC.